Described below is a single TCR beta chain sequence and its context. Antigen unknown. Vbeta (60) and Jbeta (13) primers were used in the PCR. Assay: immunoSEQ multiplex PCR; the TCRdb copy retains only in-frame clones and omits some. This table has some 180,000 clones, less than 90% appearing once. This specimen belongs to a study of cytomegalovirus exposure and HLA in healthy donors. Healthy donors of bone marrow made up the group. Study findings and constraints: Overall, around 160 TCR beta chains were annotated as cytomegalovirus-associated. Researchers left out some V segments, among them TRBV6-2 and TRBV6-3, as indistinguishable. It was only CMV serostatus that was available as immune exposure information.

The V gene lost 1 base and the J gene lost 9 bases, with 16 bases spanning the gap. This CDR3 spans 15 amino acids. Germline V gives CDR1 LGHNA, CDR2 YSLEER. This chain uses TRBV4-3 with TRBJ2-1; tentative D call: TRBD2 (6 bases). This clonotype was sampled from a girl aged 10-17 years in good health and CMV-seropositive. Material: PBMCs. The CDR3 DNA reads TGCGCCAGCAGCCAAGCGGGGGTAGGGTCCGGTGAGCAGTTCTTC. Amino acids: CASSQAGVGSGEQFF.